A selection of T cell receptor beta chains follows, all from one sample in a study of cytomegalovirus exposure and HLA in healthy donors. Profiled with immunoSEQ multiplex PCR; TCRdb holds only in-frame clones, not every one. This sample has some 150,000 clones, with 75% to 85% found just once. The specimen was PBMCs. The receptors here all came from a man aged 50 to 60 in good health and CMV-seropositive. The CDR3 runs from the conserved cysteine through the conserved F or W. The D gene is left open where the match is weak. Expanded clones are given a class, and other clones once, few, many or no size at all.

CDR3 DNA: TGTGCCAGTACGCAGGGGGGTCAGGGAGAGACCCAGTACTTC
CDR3 protein: CASTQGGQGETQYF
clone size: -
J gene: TRBJ2-5
V gene: TRBV19
D gene: -

CDR3 DNA: TGTGCCAGCAGCTTAGCGGTCCCAGCGGGTGGCTACACCTTC
CDR3 protein: CASSLAVPAGGYTF
clone size: -
J gene: TRBJ1-2
V gene: TRBV11-2
D gene: -

CDR3 DNA: TGTGCCAGCAGCTTAGGACAGGTCTTCGGCTATGGCTACACCTTC
CDR3 protein: CASSLGQVFGYGYTF
clone size: -
J gene: TRBJ1-2
V gene: TRBV7-9
D gene: -

CDR3 DNA: TGTGCCAGCAGCTTAGGACGAGCGGGGGGCAGGCAAGAGACCCAGTACTTC
CDR3 protein: CASSLGRAGGRQETQYF
clone size: -
J gene: TRBJ2-5
V gene: TRBV7-9
D gene: TRBD2

CDR3 DNA: TGTGCCAGCTCAGCAGGGTACAGAAACTATGGCTACACCTTC
CDR3 protein: CASSAGYRNYGYTF
clone size: -
J gene: TRBJ1-2
V gene: TRBV18
D gene: -

CDR3 DNA: TGTGCCAGCAGCTTGGGACAAAGGCGCTACGAGCAGTACTTC
CDR3 protein: CASSLGQRRYEQYF
clone size: -
J gene: TRBJ2-7
V gene: TRBV7-2
D gene: -

CDR3 DNA: TGCGCCAGCAGTCGTAGGGGGCCGGACACTGAAGCTTTCTTT
CDR3 protein: CASSRRGPDTEAFF
clone size: -
J gene: TRBJ1-1
V gene: TRBV5-1
D gene: TRBD1

CDR3 DNA: TGTGCCAGCAGCGCAGGTCCGGGGGGACAGGGGCTAAACATTCAGTACTTC
CDR3 protein: CASSAGPGGQGLNIQYF
clone size: once
J gene: TRBJ2-4
V gene: TRBV7-2
D gene: TRBD1

CDR3 DNA: TGCGCCAGCGAGCTCGTTCCGAACACCGGGGAGCTGTTTTTT
CDR3 protein: CASELVPNTGELFF
clone size: -
J gene: TRBJ2-2
V gene: TRBV5-1
D gene: -

CDR3 DNA: TGTGCCAGTAGTTCTCCAGGGGGCAGCCAAGAGACCCAGTACTTC
CDR3 protein: CASSSPGGSQETQYF
clone size: once
J gene: TRBJ2-5
V gene: TRBV19
D gene: TRBD1

CDR3 DNA: TGTGCCAGTTCCGGCCTCACAGGGCCTACAAATGAGCAGTTCTTC
CDR3 protein: CASSGLTGPTNEQFF
clone size: once
J gene: TRBJ2-1
V gene: TRBV19
D gene: -

CDR3 DNA: TGTGCCAGCAGCTTACTAGGTCACACAGATACGCAGTATTTT
CDR3 protein: CASSLLGHTDTQYF
clone size: -
J gene: TRBJ2-3
V gene: TRBV7-2
D gene: -

CDR3 DNA: TGTGCCAGCAGCGACCGACAGGGGTTGGGTCAGCCCCAGCATTTT
CDR3 protein: CASSDRQGLGQPQHF
clone size: -
J gene: TRBJ1-5
V gene: TRBV6-5
D gene: TRBD1

CDR3 DNA: TGTGCCAGCAGTTTATCACGAAGGGGCACTGAAGCTTTCTTT
CDR3 protein: CASSLSRRGTEAFF
clone size: -
J gene: TRBJ1-1
V gene: TRBV27
D gene: -

CDR3 DNA: TGTGCCAGCAGTTCGAGGACAGCCCAAGAGACCCAGTACTTC
CDR3 protein: CASSSRTAQETQYF
clone size: -
J gene: TRBJ2-5
V gene: TRBV5-4
D gene: -

CDR3 DNA: TGCGCCAGCAGCCAAGATCAGGCGGGAGTCGGGGAGACCCAGTACTTC
CDR3 protein: CASSQDQAGVGETQYF
clone size: -
J gene: TRBJ2-5
V gene: TRBV4-1
D gene: TRBD2

CDR3 DNA: TGCAGCGTTGAAGGGTACCTCCCCACTAGCACAGATACGCAGTATTTT
CDR3 protein: CSVEGYLPTSTDTQYF
clone size: -
J gene: TRBJ2-3
V gene: TRBV29-1
D gene: -

CDR3 DNA: TGTGCCAGCAGTCGACAGGGGACCGATGGCTACACCTTC
CDR3 protein: CASSRQGTDGYTF
clone size: -
J gene: TRBJ1-2
V gene: TRBV6-5
D gene: TRBD1

CDR3 DNA: TGTGTCAGCAGCCAAGGGCCCATCCTCACAGATACGCAGTATTTT
CDR3 protein: CVSSQGPILTDTQYF
clone size: -
J gene: TRBJ2-3
V gene: TRBV14
D gene: -

CDR3 DNA: TGTGCCAGCAGCGTGCGGGACAGGGGGGAGGCTTTCTTT
CDR3 protein: CASSVRDRGEAFF
clone size: -
J gene: TRBJ1-1
V gene: TRBV11-2
D gene: TRBD1

CDR3 DNA: TGTGCCACCAAGCCCGAATGGACAGGCTCTGGAAACACCATATATTTT
CDR3 protein: CATKPEWTGSGNTIYF
clone size: few
J gene: TRBJ1-3
V gene: TRBV15
D gene: TRBD1

CDR3 DNA: TGTGCCAGCAGACCAAAGGACAGAGGCACCGGGGAGCTGTTTTTT
CDR3 protein: CASRPKDRGTGELFF
clone size: once
J gene: TRBJ2-2
V gene: TRBV5-8
D gene: -

CDR3 DNA: TGTGCCAGCAGCTTGGGGTCGGCTAGCTCTGGAAACACCATATATTTT
CDR3 protein: CASSLGSASSGNTIYF
clone size: -
J gene: TRBJ1-3
V gene: TRBV5-4
D gene: -

CDR3 DNA: TGCAGTGCTAGAGCCCTCGAGCAGTACTTC
CDR3 protein: CSARALEQYF
clone size: -
J gene: TRBJ2-7
V gene: TRBV20-1
D gene: -

CDR3 DNA: TGTGCCAGCAGTGCCCGACTAGCGGCGAACACCGGGGAGCTGTTTTTT
CDR3 protein: CASSARLAANTGELFF
clone size: -
J gene: TRBJ2-2
V gene: TRBV6-1
D gene: TRBD2

CDR3 DNA: TGTGCCAGCAGAGCCCCGGGACAGGTGAATCAGCCCCAGCATTTT
CDR3 protein: CASRAPGQVNQPQHF
clone size: -
J gene: TRBJ1-5
V gene: TRBV25-1
D gene: TRBD1

CDR3 DNA: TGTGCCAGCAGAGGACTAATCGATTTGAGTGAGCAGTTCTTC
CDR3 protein: CASRGLIDLSEQFF
clone size: -
J gene: TRBJ2-1
V gene: TRBV27
D gene: -

CDR3 DNA: TGTGCCAGCAGTTTGCGGACGGGTCGGGGAGCTTTCTTT
CDR3 protein: CASSLRTGRGAFF
clone size: once
J gene: TRBJ1-1
V gene: TRBV6-6
D gene: -

CDR3 DNA: TGTGCCAGCAGCACCTTCGGGAGCAATCAGCCCCAGCATTTT
CDR3 protein: CASSTFGSNQPQHF
clone size: -
J gene: TRBJ1-5
V gene: TRBV7-8
D gene: -

CDR3 DNA: TGCGCCAGCAGCTTCACCGGGACAGGGAACTATGGCTACACCTTC
CDR3 protein: CASSFTGTGNYGYTF
clone size: -
J gene: TRBJ1-2
V gene: TRBV5-1
D gene: TRBD1

CDR3 DNA: TGTGCCACCAGCAGCCTAACTAGCAGACTATACAATGAGCAGTTCTTC
CDR3 protein: CATSSLTSRLYNEQFF
clone size: -
J gene: TRBJ2-1
V gene: TRBV15
D gene: -

CDR3 DNA: TGCGCCAGCAGCTTGGCGGGACAGGGAAGCACAGATACGCAGTATTTT
CDR3 protein: CASSLAGQGSTDTQYF
clone size: -
J gene: TRBJ2-3
V gene: TRBV5-1
D gene: TRBD1

CDR3 DNA: TGTGCCAGCAGCTGGGACTGGTCCTATGGCTACACCTTC
CDR3 protein: CASSWDWSYGYTF
clone size: -
J gene: TRBJ1-2
V gene: TRBV5-4
D gene: -